This TCR beta chain was found in a study of T-cell reconstitution after alpha-beta-depleted transplantation in children. Unique molecular identifiers were used to barcode this TCRbeta library. Each CDR3 protein gets one entry after TCRdb re-called the PCR reads with MiXCR. This table has around 360,000 distinct CDR3 sequences, about 9.4% appearing once. Germline values: CDR1 SEHNR, CDR2 FQNEAQ (reference sequence). V gave up 5 bases and J gave up 5 bases; unmatched junction bases: 7. CDR3 length equals 14 residues. This clonotype came up many times. The J gene is TRBJ2-5, the V gene TRBV7-9, with 8 bases matching TRBD1. Sample: PBMCs from the stem cell graft donor, taken from the stem cell graft. The receptor comes from a human donor who donated a stem cell graft to a child with acute lymphoblastic leukemia. The CDR3 bases are TGTGCCAGCAGCGCCGGACAGGGCGGGGAGACCCAGTACTTC. Protein sequence: CASSAGQGGETQYF.